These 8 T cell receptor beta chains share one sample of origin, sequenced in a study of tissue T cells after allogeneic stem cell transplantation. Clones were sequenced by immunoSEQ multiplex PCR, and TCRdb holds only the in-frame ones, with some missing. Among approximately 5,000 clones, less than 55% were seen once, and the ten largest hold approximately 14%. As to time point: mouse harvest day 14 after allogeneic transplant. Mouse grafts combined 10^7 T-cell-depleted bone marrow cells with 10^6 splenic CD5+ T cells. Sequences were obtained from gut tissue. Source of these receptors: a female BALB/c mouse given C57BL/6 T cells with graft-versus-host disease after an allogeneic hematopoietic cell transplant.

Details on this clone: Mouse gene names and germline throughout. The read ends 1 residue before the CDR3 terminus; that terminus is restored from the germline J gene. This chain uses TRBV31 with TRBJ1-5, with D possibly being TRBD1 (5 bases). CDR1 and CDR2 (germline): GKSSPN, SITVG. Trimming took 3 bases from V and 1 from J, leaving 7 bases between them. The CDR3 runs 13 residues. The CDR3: CAWRRTNNQAPLF. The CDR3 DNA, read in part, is TGTGCCTGGAGACGGACAAACAACCAGGCTCCGCTT.

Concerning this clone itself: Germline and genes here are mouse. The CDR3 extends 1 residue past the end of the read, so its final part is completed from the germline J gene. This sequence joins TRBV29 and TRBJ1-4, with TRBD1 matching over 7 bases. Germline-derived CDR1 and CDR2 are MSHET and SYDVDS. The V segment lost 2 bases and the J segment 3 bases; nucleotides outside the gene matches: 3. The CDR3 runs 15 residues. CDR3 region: CASSLSRGANERLFF. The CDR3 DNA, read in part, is TGTGCTAGCAGTTTAAGCAGGGGGGCCAACGAAAGATTATTT.

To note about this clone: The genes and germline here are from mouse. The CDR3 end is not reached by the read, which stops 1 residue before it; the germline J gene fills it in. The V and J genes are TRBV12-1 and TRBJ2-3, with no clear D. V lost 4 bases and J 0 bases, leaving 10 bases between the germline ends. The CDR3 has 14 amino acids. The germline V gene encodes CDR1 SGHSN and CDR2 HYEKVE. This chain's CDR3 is CASSKGSSAETLYF. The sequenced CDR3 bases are TGTGCCAGCTCGAAAGGCTCTAGTGCAGAAACGCTGTAT.

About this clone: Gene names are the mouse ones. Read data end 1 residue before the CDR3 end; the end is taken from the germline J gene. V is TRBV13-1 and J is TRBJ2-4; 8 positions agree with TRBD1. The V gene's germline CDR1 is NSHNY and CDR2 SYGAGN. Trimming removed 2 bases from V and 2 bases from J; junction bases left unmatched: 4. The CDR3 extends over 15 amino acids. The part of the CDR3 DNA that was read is TGTGCCAGCAGTGACAGGGGGCGGGTTCAAAACACCTTGTAC. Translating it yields CASSDRGRVQNTLY. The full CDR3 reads CASSDRGRVQNTLYF.

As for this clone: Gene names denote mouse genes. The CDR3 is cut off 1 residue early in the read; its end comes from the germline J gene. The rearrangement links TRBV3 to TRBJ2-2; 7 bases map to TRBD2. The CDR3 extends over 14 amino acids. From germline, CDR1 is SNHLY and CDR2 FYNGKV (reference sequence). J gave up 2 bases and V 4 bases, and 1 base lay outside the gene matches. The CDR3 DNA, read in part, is TGTGCCAGCAGCTGGGGGGGGAACACCGGGCAGCTCTAC. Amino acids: CASSWGGNTGQLY. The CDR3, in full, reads CASSWGGNTGQLYF. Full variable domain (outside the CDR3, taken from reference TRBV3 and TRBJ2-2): GPKVLQIPSHQIIDMGQMVTLNCDPVSNHLYFYWYKQILGQQMEFLVNFYNGKVMEKSKLFKDQFSVERPDGSYFTLKIQPTALEDSAVYFCASSWGGNTGQLYFGEGSKLTVL.

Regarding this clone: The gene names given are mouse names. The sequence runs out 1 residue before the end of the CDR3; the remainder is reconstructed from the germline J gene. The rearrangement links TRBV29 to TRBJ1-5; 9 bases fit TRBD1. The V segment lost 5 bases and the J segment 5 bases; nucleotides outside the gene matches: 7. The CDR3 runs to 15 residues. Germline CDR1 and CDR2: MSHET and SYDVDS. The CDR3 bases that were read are TGTGCTAGCAGTGATTCCGGGACAGGGCACCAGGCTCCGCTT. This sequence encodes CASSDSGTGHQAPL. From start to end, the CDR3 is CASSDSGTGHQAPLF.

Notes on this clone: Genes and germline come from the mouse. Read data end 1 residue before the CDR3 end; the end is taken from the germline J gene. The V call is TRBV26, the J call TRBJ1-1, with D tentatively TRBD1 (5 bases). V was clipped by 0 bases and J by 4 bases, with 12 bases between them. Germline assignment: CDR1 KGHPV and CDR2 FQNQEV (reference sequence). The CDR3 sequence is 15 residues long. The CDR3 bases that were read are TGTGCCAGCAGTCTGTCTCAGGGAAGGGGCACAGAAGTCTTC. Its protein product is CASSLSQGRGTEVF. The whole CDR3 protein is CASSLSQGRGTEVFF.

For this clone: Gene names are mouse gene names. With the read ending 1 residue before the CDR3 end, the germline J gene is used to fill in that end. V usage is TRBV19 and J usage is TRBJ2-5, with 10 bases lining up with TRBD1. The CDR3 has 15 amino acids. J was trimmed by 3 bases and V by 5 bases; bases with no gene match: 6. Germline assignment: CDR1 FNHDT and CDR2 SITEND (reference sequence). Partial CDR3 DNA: TGTGCCAGCAGCCCTCCGGGACAGGGGCAAGACACCCAGTAC. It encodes CASSPPGQGQDTQY. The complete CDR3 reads CASSPPGQGQDTQYF.